The 5 T cell receptor beta chains listed next were all sequenced from one sample in a study of early T cells in non-severe SARS-CoV-2 infection (dated by TCRdb to the early 2020s). To prepare the library, 5' RACE was applied. The listed sequencing device is NextSeq 500. In-frame beta chains were kept once TCRdb had trimmed the public reads at Q25 with fastp and called clones with MiXCR. Rows merge per CDR3 protein into single entries with the most common DNA and genes. A total of 60,000 to 80,000 distinct CDR3 sequences appear in this sample, approximately 12% of them only once. About 4.2% of the sample goes to the ten largest clones. What was sequenced was whole blood. All receptors derive from an adult who was a healthcare worker with PCR-confirmed SARS-CoV-2 infection or an uninfected control (not recorded which).

This clonotype was seen ten or more times. V gene TRBV21-1 combines with J gene TRBJ2-7; the D call in the table, TRBD2, was not verified against the DNA. TRBV21-1 is termed a pseudogene. The CDR3 contains 13 residues. As DNA, the CDR3 is TGTGCCACTCTCCGGGACTCCCCCTACGAGCAGTACTTC. Protein sequence: CATLRDSPYEQYF.

This clonotype showed up many times. J is TRBJ2-7 and V is TRBV12-3 or TRBV12-4; D might be TRBD2 (5 bases). V lost 3 bases and J 6 bases, leaving 15 bases between the germline ends. The CDR3 totals 14 residues. CDR3 DNA sequence: TGTGCCAGCAGTTTCGGTGACTACGGTACCGAGCAGTACTTC. This gives the protein CASSFGDYGTEQYF.

This sequence joins TRBV6-2 or TRBV6-3 and TRBJ1-4, with unresolved D. Deletions cut 2 bases from V and 1 base from J, with 8 bases between. The CDR3 is 15 residues long. In germline, CDR1 is MNHEY, CDR2 SVGEGT. CDR3 sequence: CASSYAGLTNEKLFF. The CDR3 DNA reads as TGTGCCAGCAGTTACGCAGGACTAACTAATGAAAAACTGTTTTTT.

This clonotype was seen many times. The J gene is TRBJ2-1, the V gene TRBV28; maybe TRBD1 (5 bases). CDR1 MDHEN and CDR2 SYDVKM come from the germline V gene. V dropped 2 bases and J dropped 7 bases, with 15 bases sitting between them. The CDR3 covers 15 residues. The CDR3 DNA reads as TGTGCCAGCAGTTTAAGTGGGGCTCTAAATAATGAGCAGTTCTTC. This gives the protein CASSLSGALNNEQFF.

At least ten counts were recorded for this clonotype. V is TRBV28 and J is TRBJ2-7; D remains unclear. Per the germline V gene, CDR1 is MDHEN and CDR2 is SYDVKM. This CDR3 region has 13 residues. Trimming pared 7 bases from V and 3 bases from J, leaving 13 bases between. CDR3 DNA sequence: TGTGCCAGCACTACCGGGCAGCACTACGAGCAGTACTTC. Its protein is CASTTGQHYEQYF. Supplemented by reference TRBV28 and TRBJ2-7, the full variable domain reads DVKVTQSSRYLVKRTGEKVFLECVQDMDHENMFWYRQDPGLGLRLIYFSYDVKMKEKGDIPEGYSVSREKKERFSLILESASTNQTSMYLCASTTGQHYEQYFGPGTRLTVT.